This T cell receptor (beta chain) was identified during a study of blood T cell repertoires in COVID-19 (dated by TCRdb to about 2020). For the study in its entirety: Collaborator samples came from the United States, Italy and Spain and covered acute and convalescent phases of COVID-19. The material from the prospective study consisted of cDNA or gDNA derived from T cells, B-cell-depleted T cells, or PBMCs. Deeply sampled blood TCRbeta repertoires from subjects exposed to, actively infected with, or recovered from COVID-19 were included in the dataset. A freely available public database, intended as a resource for researchers studying the immune response to SARS-CoV-2, is where the repertoires were released. Samples came from the ongoing ImmuneRACE study (first 160 participants) plus 1,254 subjects from 6 global collaborators. Sample metadata almost always included a de-identified subject ID, COVID-19 status, age in years and sex. Where HLA class I and class II types were available, the types were taken from metadata supplied by the sample provider, not from assay-based typing. Points the paper makes about the study in general: The amount of clinical and demographic metadata varied by source and participant and was provided uncurated.

With respect to this clone: It lacks a known antigen. One base away there is no much larger clone; base qualities are not given.

The collaborating institutions used their own protocols to collect whole blood in K2EDTA tubes. For TCRbeta analysis, collaborators shipped samples in one of three forms: frozen whole blood, isolated PBMCs, or DNA extracted from either of those sample types. The immunoSEQ Assay, a bias-controlled multiplex PCR, was used to amplify TCRbeta CDR3 regions from genomic DNA. The published analysis was carried out like this. Within the assay, amplification of reference gene primers was used to estimate how many nucleated cells each sample contained. Sequence reads were collapsed and filtered to measure the absolute abundance of every unique TCRbeta CDR3 rearrangement. For each sample, productive Simpson clonality was calculated as the square root of Simpson's diversity index across productive rearrangements. The immuneACCESS repertoire file appears here via TCRdb, limited to in-frame rearrangements. These files lack a portion of the clones; in checked studies, under half of the deficit traces to unresolved V genes, and the cause of the others is not known. D and trimming were read from the DNA, whereas the V and J calls and clone size are those reported in that table. The sample contains around 98,000 clones, nearly 90% of them found a single time. About 4.2% of the sample rests with the top ten.

The clonotype originates from an older man with acute or convalescent COVID-19. The sequenced sample consisted of peripheral blood.

At the DNA level, the sequence is TGTGCCAGTAGTCCTTCCGGGACAGCCTATGGCTACACCTTC. It encodes CASSPSGTAYGYTF. In this chain, TRBV19 is recombined with TRBJ1-2; TRBD1 lines up with 7 middle nucleotides. From V the trimming removes 5 bases and from J it removes 4 bases, while the gene matches leave 7 bases of the junction unaccounted for. The CDR3 measures 14 amino acids from cysteine to phenylalanine. Of the read, only the CDR3 DNA is kept; its 42 bases are in frame from base 1. The germline V gene (reference sequence) specifies LNHDA as CDR1 and SQIVND as CDR2.